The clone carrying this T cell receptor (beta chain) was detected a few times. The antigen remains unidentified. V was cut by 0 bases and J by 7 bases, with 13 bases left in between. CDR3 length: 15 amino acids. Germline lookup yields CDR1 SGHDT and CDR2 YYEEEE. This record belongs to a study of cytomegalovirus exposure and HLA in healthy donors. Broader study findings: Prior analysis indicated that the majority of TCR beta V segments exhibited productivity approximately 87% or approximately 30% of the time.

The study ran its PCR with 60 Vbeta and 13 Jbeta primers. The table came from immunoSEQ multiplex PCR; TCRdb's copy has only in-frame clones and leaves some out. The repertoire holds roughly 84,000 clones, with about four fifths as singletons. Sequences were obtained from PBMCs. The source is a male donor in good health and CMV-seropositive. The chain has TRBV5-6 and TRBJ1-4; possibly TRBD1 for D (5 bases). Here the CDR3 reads CASSLALVGGEKLFF. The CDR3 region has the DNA TGTGCCAGCAGCTTGGCGCTGGTGGGGGGTGAAAAACTGTTTTTT.